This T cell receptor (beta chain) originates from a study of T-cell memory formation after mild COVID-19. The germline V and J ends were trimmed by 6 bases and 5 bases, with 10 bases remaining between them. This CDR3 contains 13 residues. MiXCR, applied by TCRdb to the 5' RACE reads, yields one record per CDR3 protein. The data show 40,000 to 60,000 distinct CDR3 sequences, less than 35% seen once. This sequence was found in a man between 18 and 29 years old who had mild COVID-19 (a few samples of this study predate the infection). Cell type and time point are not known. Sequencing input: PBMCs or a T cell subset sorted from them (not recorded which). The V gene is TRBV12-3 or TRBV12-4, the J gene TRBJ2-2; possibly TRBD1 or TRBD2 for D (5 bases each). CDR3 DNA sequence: TGTGCCAGCAGCCGGGGCATTACCGGGGAGCTGTTTTTT. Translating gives CASSRGITGELFF.